This T cell receptor (beta chain) was retrieved from a study of blood T cell repertoires in COVID-19. Exposed participants came across a COVID-19 case within 2 weeks before study entry. The ends lost 5 bases at V and 6 bases at J; junction bases unmatched: 11. There are 14 residues in the CDR3. The V gene's germline CDR1 is SGHRS and CDR2 YFSETQ. Authors' methods: Amplification of reference gene primers provided the estimated nucleated cell counts. Generated by immunoSEQ multiplex PCR, the TCRdb table keeps only in-frame clones and is missing some. V, J and clone size reflect that table, while D and trimming were determined from the DNA. The data hold approximately 300,000 clones, with around 84% observed a single time.

Sequencing used PBMCs or T cells enriched from blood (not recorded which). The chain links TRBV5-1 to TRBJ2-7; 7 nucleotides agree with TRBD1. The TCR was taken from a woman under 40 who had been exposed to COVID-19. The CDR3 DNA is TGCGCCAGCAGAAATAAAACAGGGGCGGGCGAGCAGTACTTC. Protein product: CASRNKTGAGEQYF.